This T cell receptor (beta chain) was profiled in a study of graft-versus-host responses after intestinal transplantation. Study summary: Multivisceral, liver-intestinal, or isolated intestinal transplants were performed in recipients. Recipients were all induced with anti-thymocyte globulin, then given tacrolimus and steroids for 3 to 4 years. Points from the study as a whole: Declining HvG levels early post-transplant were linked to peak circulating GvH clone levels. Researchers found GvH clones in recipient marrow, and some showed up first in ileum or blood.

The CDR3 loop spans 16 amino acids. The germline V gene has CDR1 MGHRA and CDR2 YSYEKL. Trimming removed 3 bases from V and 5 bases from J; junction bases left unmatched: 10. Clones were read by immunoSEQ multiplex PCR, and TCRdb kept only the in-frame ones, dropping some. The table has around 45,000 clones, about 93% seen once; the top ten hold more than 2%. The sample holds one count of this clone. Its antigen is unidentified. Source: unstimulated CD4+ T cells sorted from spleen or lymph node cells, taken before transplant. The chain links TRBV4-1 to TRBJ1-5; TRBD1 aligns across 7 bases. The receptor was isolated from a human donor who was the organ donor for an intestinal transplant. The CDR3 reads CASSQPDRDLYQPQHF. CDR3 bases: TGCGCCAGCAGCCAGCCCGACAGGGATCTCTATCAGCCCCAGCATTTT.